These T cell receptor beta chains were read from a single sample in a study of prognosis after radiotherapy for stage I lung cancer. In TCRdb, the multiplex PCR reads were re-called with MiXCR into one record per CDR3 protein. The sample consists of roughly 23,000 distinct CDR3 sequences, around 46% of them appearing once. The specimen was PBMCs, collected before or after stereotactic body radiation therapy (not recorded which). The receptors stem from a donor at least 50 years old with non-small cell lung cancer. CDR3s include the opening cysteine and the closing phenylalanine or tryptophan. The D gene is left open where the match is weak. Only some rows state a clone size, as once, few, many or a class for expanded clones.

d_gene: .
len: 16
j_gene: TRBJ1-3
abundance: many
v_gene: TRBV2
CDR3nt: TGTGCCAGCAGTGAAGCGGGACGGATCTCTGGAAACACCATATATTTT
CDR3aa: CASSEAGRISGNTIYF

d_gene: TRBD2
len: 14
j_gene: TRBJ2-7
abundance: .
v_gene: TRBV5-4
CDR3nt: TGTTCCAGCATCTCCCCCCAGCGGGACTACGAGCAGTACTTC
CDR3aa: CSSISPQRDYEQYF

d_gene: .
len: 13
j_gene: TRBJ2-2
abundance: .
v_gene: TRBV6-1
CDR3nt: TGTGCCAGCATCCCTCAGAGCACCGGTGAGCTGTTTTTT
CDR3aa: CASIPQSTGELFF

d_gene: .
len: 16
j_gene: TRBJ2-7
abundance: .
v_gene: TRBV11-2
CDR3nt: TGTGCCAGCAGCTTTGGGCATTATAGCGGTGTGAGCGAGCAGTACTTC
CDR3aa: CASSFGHYSGVSEQYF

d_gene: .
len: 14
j_gene: TRBJ2-1
abundance: many
v_gene: TRBV3-1
CDR3nt: TGTGCCAGCAGCCAAGATCATCGGGGAGGTGAGCAGTTCTTC
CDR3aa: CASSQDHRGGEQFF

d_gene: TRBD1
len: 11
j_gene: TRBJ2-7
abundance: medium-sized
v_gene: TRBV5-1
CDR3nt: TGCGCCAGTAGACAGGGCTACGAGCAGTACTTC
CDR3aa: CASRQGYEQYF

d_gene: .
len: 12
j_gene: TRBJ1-6
abundance: many
v_gene: TRBV28
CDR3nt: TGTGCCAGCAAACGGTTTAATTCACCCCTCCACTTT
CDR3aa: CASKRFNSPLHF

d_gene: TRBD1
len: 16
j_gene: TRBJ2-3
abundance: many
v_gene: TRBV5-1
CDR3nt: TGCGCCAGCAGCGGTGGGACAGGCCCTAGCACAGATACGCAGTATTTT
CDR3aa: CASSGGTGPSTDTQYF

d_gene: .
len: 12
j_gene: TRBJ2-2
abundance: .
v_gene: TRBV29-1
CDR3nt: TGCAGCGTTGAAGTAGGGACCGGGGAGCTGTTTTTT
CDR3aa: CSVEVGTGELFF

d_gene: .
len: 12
j_gene: TRBJ2-4
abundance: .
v_gene: TRBV20-1
CDR3nt: TGCAGTGCTCTGGCCCACAACCTGATTCAGTACTTC
CDR3aa: CSALAHNLIQYF

d_gene: .
len: 14
j_gene: TRBJ2-7
abundance: .
v_gene: TRBV7-8
CDR3nt: TGTGCCAGCAGCTTAGCAAGAGAGGGTGACGAGCAGTACTTC
CDR3aa: CASSLAREGDEQYF

d_gene: .
len: 14
j_gene: TRBJ2-3
abundance: .
v_gene: TRBV11-3
CDR3nt: TGTGCCAGCAGCCTATGGGGGACCACAGATACGCAGTATTTT
CDR3aa: CASSLWGTTDTQYF

d_gene: .
len: 13
j_gene: TRBJ1-3
abundance: .
v_gene: TRBV30
CDR3nt: TGTGCCTGGAGTGATATGACCGGAAACACCATATATTTT
CDR3aa: CAWSDMTGNTIYF

d_gene: TRBD1
len: 14
j_gene: TRBJ1-2
abundance: medium-sized
v_gene: TRBV27
CDR3nt: TGTGCCAGCAGTTCCTTGACAGGGGAGGATGGCTACACCTTC
CDR3aa: CASSSLTGEDGYTF

d_gene: .
len: 15
j_gene: TRBJ2-5
abundance: many
v_gene: TRBV11-2
CDR3nt: TGTGCCAGCAGCTTGGAGGGGTCAAGTTGGGAGACCCAGTACTTC
CDR3aa: CASSLEGSSWETQYF

d_gene: .
len: 14
j_gene: TRBJ1-2
abundance: many
v_gene: TRBV28
CDR3nt: TGTGCCAGCAGTGGTACCATGGGGGCTGACAGCTACACCTTC
CDR3aa: CASSGTMGADSYTF

d_gene: .
len: 14
j_gene: TRBJ2-3
abundance: .
v_gene: TRBV5-1
CDR3nt: TGCGCCAGCAGCTTGGACCAAGCGACGGATACGCAGTATTTT
CDR3aa: CASSLDQATDTQYF

d_gene: .
len: 11
j_gene: TRBJ2-7
abundance: .
v_gene: TRBV5-8
CDR3nt: TGTGCCAGCCGCACAGGGTACGAGCATTACTTC
CDR3aa: CASRTGYEHYF

d_gene: .
len: 14
j_gene: TRBJ2-7
abundance: .
v_gene: TRBV5-1
CDR3nt: TGCGCCAGCAGCTCTTCCTATGGGAGCTACGAGCAGTACTTC
CDR3aa: CASSSSYGSYEQYF

d_gene: .
len: 16
j_gene: TRBJ2-5
abundance: many
v_gene: TRBV5-6
CDR3nt: TGTGCCAGCAGCTTGGGGGTAGCGGCCGGCGGAGAGACCCAGTACTTC
CDR3aa: CASSLGVAAGGETQYF

d_gene: TRBD1
len: 20
j_gene: TRBJ1-4
abundance: many
v_gene: TRBV4-2
CDR3nt: TGTGCCAGCAGCCAAGTTGTCCCGGGACATTCAACAGGGGCTAATGAAAAACTGTTTTTT
CDR3aa: CASSQVVPGHSTGANEKLFF

d_gene: TRBD2
len: 14
j_gene: TRBJ2-7
abundance: medium-sized
v_gene: TRBV12-3/TRBV12-4
CDR3nt: TGTGCCAGCAGTTGGACTAGCGGGAGTTACGAGCAGTACTTC
CDR3aa: CASSWTSGSYEQYF

d_gene: .
len: 14
j_gene: TRBJ1-1
abundance: few
v_gene: TRBV12-3/TRBV12-4
CDR3nt: TGTGCCAGCAGATTCGGGGGGGCAAGCACTGAAGCTTTCTTT
CDR3aa: CASRFGGASTEAFF

d_gene: TRBD2
len: 15
j_gene: TRBJ2-1
abundance: .
v_gene: TRBV3-1
CDR3nt: TGTGCCAGCAGCTTCAAGCCCGGGACTAACAATGAGCAGTTCTTC
CDR3aa: CASSFKPGTNNEQFF

d_gene: .
len: 15
j_gene: TRBJ2-3
abundance: many
v_gene: TRBV7-2
CDR3nt: TGTGCCAGCAGCTTAAGGGGACAATGGGCAGATACGCAGTATTTT
CDR3aa: CASSLRGQWADTQYF

d_gene: .
len: 14
j_gene: TRBJ1-3
abundance: medium-sized
v_gene: TRBV11-3
CDR3nt: TGTGCCAGCAGCTCGGGACACTCTGGAAACACCATATATTTT
CDR3aa: CASSSGHSGNTIYF

d_gene: .
len: 15
j_gene: TRBJ1-3
abundance: many
v_gene: TRBV9
CDR3nt: TGTGCCAGCAGCGGCCGCGGGGGTACTGGAAACACCATATATTTT
CDR3aa: CASSGRGGTGNTIYF

d_gene: .
len: 15
j_gene: TRBJ2-7
abundance: many
v_gene: TRBV9
CDR3nt: TGTGCCAGCAGCGTATCTTGGACTCCAGCCTACGAGCAGTACTTC
CDR3aa: CASSVSWTPAYEQYF

d_gene: TRBD1
len: 15
j_gene: TRBJ1-3
abundance: many
v_gene: TRBV12-3/TRBV12-4
CDR3nt: TGTGCCAGCAGTTACAGGGGGAACTCTGGAAACACCATATATTTT
CDR3aa: CASSYRGNSGNTIYF

d_gene: .
len: 14
j_gene: TRBJ2-3
abundance: .
v_gene: TRBV3-1
CDR3nt: TGTGCCAGCAGCCAGGGCCAGACCTCAGATACGCAGTATTTT
CDR3aa: CASSQGQTSDTQYF

d_gene: .
len: 14
j_gene: TRBJ2-7
abundance: .
v_gene: TRBV28
CDR3nt: TGTGCCAGCAGTTTTCAAGGACATGTTAACGAGCAGTACTTC
CDR3aa: CASSFQGHVNEQYF

d_gene: .
len: 12
j_gene: TRBJ2-3
abundance: medium-sized
v_gene: TRBV5-8
CDR3nt: TGTGCCAGCAGCCTAAGCACAGATACGCAGTATTTT
CDR3aa: CASSLSTDTQYF

d_gene: .
len: 16
j_gene: TRBJ2-3
abundance: many
v_gene: TRBV10-3
CDR3nt: TGTGCCATCAGTGAGTTCAGCGGATCGGGCACAGATACGCAGTATTTT
CDR3aa: CAISEFSGSGTDTQYF

d_gene: .
len: 13
j_gene: TRBJ2-7
abundance: .
v_gene: TRBV27
CDR3nt: TGTGCCAACAACCTAGCTGGAGGCCACGAGCAGTACTTC
CDR3aa: CANNLAGGHEQYF

d_gene: .
len: 14
j_gene: TRBJ2-1
abundance: many
v_gene: TRBV7-3
CDR3nt: TGTGCCAGCAGCCGGGACAACTCCTACAATGAGCAGTTCTTC
CDR3aa: CASSRDNSYNEQFF

d_gene: TRBD2
len: 15
j_gene: TRBJ2-3
abundance: many
v_gene: TRBV25-1
CDR3nt: TGTGCCAGCCGAAGGACTAGCGGGAGTATAGATACGCAGTATTTT
CDR3aa: CASRRTSGSIDTQYF

d_gene: TRBD2
len: 19
j_gene: TRBJ2-1
abundance: many
v_gene: TRBV24-1
CDR3nt: TGTGCCACCGGAGACGCCGGGACTAGCGGGAGGCCTCTCCTCAATGAGCAGTTCTTC
CDR3aa: CATGDAGTSGRPLLNEQFF

d_gene: .
len: 13
j_gene: TRBJ2-7
abundance: many
v_gene: TRBV6-9
CDR3nt: TGTGCCAGCAGTTACACCATATCCTACGAGCAGTACTTC
CDR3aa: CASSYTISYEQYF

d_gene: TRBD1
len: 14
j_gene: TRBJ2-7
abundance: .
v_gene: TRBV7-2
CDR3nt: TGTGCCAGCAGCCGGGACAGGGGAACTTGGGAGCAGTACTTC
CDR3aa: CASSRDRGTWEQYF

d_gene: .
len: 16
j_gene: TRBJ2-3
abundance: .
v_gene: TRBV20-1
CDR3nt: TGCAGTGCTAGATATCAAAAACAGATTAGCACATATACGCAGTATTTT
CDR3aa: CSARYQKQISTYTQYF

d_gene: .
len: 13
j_gene: TRBJ2-5
abundance: .
v_gene: TRBV29-1
CDR3nt: TGCAGCGTCGCAACCCCCGGGGTAGAGACCCAGTACTTC
CDR3aa: CSVATPGVETQYF